The 29 T cell receptor beta chains below were found in one sample sequenced in a study of blood T cell repertoires in COVID-19. Sequencing was performed with immunoSEQ multiplex PCR; in TCRdb, only in-frame clones are kept and a portion is missing. The sample carries 150,000 to 250,000 clones, less than 95% recorded once. The sample comprised peripheral blood. These receptors were taken from a man aged 25-45 years with COVID-19, enrolled during active disease.

This clone appeared a single time. The rearrangement links TRBV19 to TRBJ1-4, with 8 bases identical to TRBD1. V lost 5 bases, J lost 7 bases, and 6 bases stayed unmatched. The CDR3 loop spans 14 amino acids. CDR1 and CDR2 (germline): LNHDA, SQIVND (reference sequence). The CDR3 loop reads CASSSGTGGEKLFF. CDR3 DNA sequence: TGTGCCAGTAGTTCCGGGACAGGAGGTGAAAAACTGTTTTTT.

The rearrangement uses TRBV7-7 and TRBJ2-5; no clear D. V lost 3 bases and J 3 bases, leaving 8 bases between the germline ends. Germline CDR1 reads SSHAT; CDR2 reads FNYEAQ (reference sequence). CDR3 length equals 13 residues. The CDR3 nucleotides are TGTGCCAGCAGCTTGGCGGCAAAAGAGACCCAGTACTTC. Translation gives CASSLAAKETQYF.

The chain has TRBV6-6 and TRBJ1-5; D remains ambiguous. Germline CDR1 MNHNY, CDR2 SVGAGI (reference sequence). V was shortened by 3 bases and J by 9 bases, with 9 bases between the two germline ends. The CDR3 loop spans 12 amino acids. Here the CDR3 DNA reads TGTGCCAGCAGTTATGGTGATAGGCCCCAGCATTTT. This sequence encodes CASSYGDRPQHF.

The V call is TRBV9, the J call TRBJ1-6, with 7 bases identical to TRBD1. This CDR3 has 16 amino acids. CDR1 SGDLS and CDR2 YYNGEE come from the germline V gene. V shed 3 bases and J 7 bases; nucleotides not matched to a gene: 10. CDR3 amino acids: CASSAQPGQWNSPLHF. In nucleotides, the CDR3 is TGTGCCAGCAGCGCCCAACCGGGACAGTGGAATTCACCCCTCCACTTT.

The V and J genes are TRBV15 and TRBJ2-3, with D perhaps TRBD1 (5 bases). CDR3 length: 12 amino acids. From germline, CDR1 is LNHNV and CDR2 YYDKDF (reference sequence). Trimming took 2 bases from V and 11 from J, leaving 11 bases between them. The CDR3 DNA reads as TGTGCCACCAGCAGACCGACAGTAGAGCAGTATTTT. Amino acids: CATSRPTVEQYF. The whole variable domain, remainder taken from reference TRBV15 and TRBJ2-3, is DAMVIQNPRYQVTQFGKPVTLSCSQTLNHNVMYWYQQKSSQAPKLLFHYYDKDFNNEADTPDNFQSRRPNTSFCFLDIRSPGLGDTAMYLCATSRPTVEQYFGPGTRLTVL.

Here the CDR3 reads CAISGQGSTSGNTIYF. CDR3 nucleotides: TGTGCCATCAGTGGACAGGGGTCAACCTCTGGAAACACCATATATTTT. This chain links TRBV10-3 with TRBJ1-3; TRBD1 matches at 8 bases. Germline lookup yields CDR1 ENHRY and CDR2 SYGVKD. V lost 4 bases to trimming and J lost 0 bases; unmatched junction nucleotides: 5. This CDR3 contains 16 residues.

This chain uses TRBV19 with TRBJ1-2; D is possibly TRBD1 (6 bases). This CDR3 has 14 amino acids. Trimming left V 1 base short and J 7 bases short, with 13 bases between. Germline V gives CDR1 LNHDA, CDR2 SQIVND (reference sequence). The CDR3 sequence is CASSIATGFLGYTF. In DNA form, the CDR3 reads TGTGCCAGTAGTATAGCGACAGGCTTCCTTGGCTACACCTTC.

CDR3 in DNA: TGTGCCACCTCGTTAAGGGGCTATGGCTACACCTTC. It codes for CATSLRGYGYTF. The chain carries TRBV2 and TRBJ1-2; D is possibly TRBD1 (5 bases). The CDR3 runs to 12 residues. Germline V lookup: CDR1 SNHLY, CDR2 FYNNEI. The V end lost 10 bases, the J end lost 4 bases, and 13 bases lay between the germline ends.

The V gene is TRBV5-5, the J gene TRBJ2-7; weak D call: TRBD1 (5 bases). CDR3 length: 14 residues. Trimming removed 2 bases from V and 3 bases from J, with 12 bases in between. The germline gives CDR1 SGHKS, CDR2 YYEKEE (reference sequence). CDR3: CASSLPDTVYEQYF. The CDR3 coding sequence is TGTGCCAGCAGCTTACCGGACACCGTCTACGAGCAGTACTTC.

This clone was detected once. Additional DNA sequences in this sample encode the identical CDR3. The V call is TRBV5-4, the J call TRBJ1-3, with D possibly TRBD1 on 5 matching bases. The V gene's germline CDR1 is SGHNT and CDR2 YYREEE (reference sequence). V was trimmed by 5 bases and J by 0 bases, leaving 9 bases between them. CDR3 size: 14 residues. This CDR3 reads CASSLDSSGNTIYF. The CDR3 DNA reads as TGTGCCAGCAGTCTTGACAGCTCTGGAAACACCATATATTTT.

This clone is a singleton in its sample. The V gene is TRBV6-5, the J gene TRBJ2-2, with D perhaps TRBD1 (5 bases). V lost 2 bases to trimming and J lost 2 bases, with 9 bases between them. Germline CDR1 and CDR2: MNHEY and SVGAGI. The CDR3 runs to 15 residues. This CDR3 is CASSYDRANTGELFF. The CDR3 bases are TGTGCCAGCAGTTACGACAGAGCTAACACCGGGGAGCTGTTTTTT.

V usage is TRBV6-5 and J usage is TRBJ2-7, with 8 positions matching TRBD1. The CDR3 extends over 15 amino acids. The V segment lost 2 bases and the J segment 5 bases; nucleotides outside the gene matches: 8. Germline V gene data show CDR1 as MNHEY and CDR2 as SVGAGI. In DNA form, the CDR3 reads TGTGCCAGCAGTTACCGGGGACAGGTCAACGACGAGCAGTACTTC. Translating gives CASSYRGQVNDEQYF.

This clone was observed once. V and J are TRBV6-1 and TRBJ1-5; D remains ambiguous. V dropped 0 bases and J dropped 7 bases, with 13 bases sitting between them. The CDR3 has 15 residues. Germline CDR1 and CDR2: MNHNS and SASEGT. The CDR3 reads CASSEARPGKQPQHF. The CDR3 DNA reads TGTGCCAGCAGTGAAGCCAGGCCCGGTAAACAGCCCCAGCATTTT.

The rearrangement joins TRBV18 to TRBJ1-5; maybe TRBD1 (5 bases). The germline CDR1 and CDR2 sequences are KGHSH and LQKENI. This CDR3 is 13 amino acids long. V was cut by 3 bases and J by 7 bases, with 10 bases left in between. As DNA, the CDR3 is TGTGCCAGCTCACCGGGGCAGCTCCAGCCCCAGCATTTT. This translates into CASSPGQLQPQHF.

The CDR3 coding sequence is TGCAGCGTTGCCAATACGGGATTCACCGGGGAGCTGTTTTTT. It is translated as CSVANTGFTGELFF. This chain links TRBV29-1 with TRBJ2-2; TRBD2 might be the D (5 bases). The CDR3 runs to 14 residues. Germline CDR1 reads SQVTM; CDR2 reads ANQGSEA. V was clipped by 4 bases and J by 4 bases, with 13 bases between them.

This rearrangement joins TRBV25-1 to TRBJ1-6; perhaps TRBD1 as D (5 bases). The CDR3 consists of 14 residues. The germline V gene has CDR1 MGHDK and CDR2 SYGVNS. The germline V and J ends were trimmed by 7 bases and 2 bases, with 9 bases remaining between them. The CDR3 here is CASTRGTYNSPLHF. DNA for the CDR3: TGTGCCAGCACTCGGGGGACCTATAATTCACCCCTCCACTTT.

This chain joins TRBV3-1 (or the pseudogene TRBV3-2) and TRBJ2-1; TRBD1 matches at 8 bases. V was pared by 6 bases and J by 2 bases, with 12 bases of the junction left unmatched. The CDR3 length is 17 residues. The germline V gene encodes CDR1 LGHDT and CDR2 YNNKEL (reference sequence). The CDR3 nucleotides read TGTGCCAGCAGTTTCAGTACAGGGGGTAGAACCTACAATGAGCAGTTCTTC. Residues: CASSFSTGGRTYNEQFF.

The genes are TRBV6-5 and TRBJ2-5, with a possible D match to TRBD2 (6 bases). The V end lost 6 bases, the J end lost 3 bases, and 11 bases lay between the germline ends. The CDR3 covers 13 residues. Germline values: CDR1 MNHEY, CDR2 SVGAGI. CDR3 sequence (DNA): TGTGCCAGCAGCGGGACTCCCAAAGAGACCCAGTACTTC. It yields the protein CASSGTPKETQYF.

V usage is TRBV6-5 and J usage is TRBJ1-3, with D possibly matching TRBD1 (5 bases). Trimming pared 0 bases from V and 5 bases from J, leaving 11 bases between. This CDR3 contains 15 residues. From germline, CDR1 is MNHEY and CDR2 SVGAGI. CDR3 bases: TGTGCCAGCAGTTACTCATGGGGGAGGAGAAACACCATATATTTT. Amino acid sequence: CASSYSWGRRNTIYF.

The chain links TRBV10-1 to TRBJ1-1; D remains ambiguous. The CDR3 has 13 residues. Germline CDR1 and CDR2: WNHNN and SYGVQD (reference sequence). Trimming shortened V by 6 bases and J by 5 bases, and 13 bases separated the two germline ends. CDR3 sequence reads: CASRAGIGTEAFF. CDR3 bases: TGCGCCAGCAGGGCCGGGATCGGGACTGAAGCTTTCTTT.

This rearrangement joins TRBV19 to TRBJ1-3; weak D call: TRBD1 (5 bases). Trimming removed 5 bases from V and 4 bases from J, with 15 bases in between. The CDR3 is made up of 15 amino acids. The germline gives CDR1 LNHDA, CDR2 SQIVND (reference sequence). The CDR3 region has the DNA TGTGCCAGTAGTGGGGGGACCGGGTTCGGAAACACCATATATTTT. Encoded protein: CASSGGTGFGNTIYF.

The gene calls are TRBV19 and TRBJ1-5; D might be TRBD1 (5 bases). Germline loops: CDR1 LNHDA, CDR2 SQIVND (reference sequence). Deletions cut 5 bases from V and 4 bases from J, with 6 bases between. The CDR3 covers 12 residues. The CDR3 region has the DNA TGTGCCAGTAGTCAGGGAAATCAGCCCCAGCATTTT. It yields the protein CASSQGNQPQHF.

V is TRBV9 and J is TRBJ2-1, with TRBD2 as a possible D gene (6 bases). CDR3 length: 16 amino acids. Trimming shortened V by 4 bases and J by 1 base, and 15 bases separated the two germline ends. In germline, CDR1 is SGDLS, CDR2 YYNGEE. CDR3 region: CASSPTSGPSYNEQFF. DNA of the CDR3: TGTGCCAGCAGCCCGACCAGCGGGCCTTCCTACAATGAGCAGTTCTTC.

Of note for this clone: Other DNA sequences in this sample translate to the same CDR3. CDR3 nucleotides: TGCGCCAGCAGCTTGGGCAGGGCGGAGACCCAGTACTTC. Protein sequence: CASSLGRAETQYF. The rearrangement uses TRBV5-1 and TRBJ2-5, with a tentative D call TRBD1 (5 bases). Germline values: CDR1 SGHRS, CDR2 YFSETQ. This CDR3 spans 13 amino acids. The V end lost 0 bases, the J end lost 5 bases, and 8 bases lay between the germline ends.

In this sample, this clone turned up once. The rearrangement links TRBV12-3 or TRBV12-4 to TRBJ1-2, with 8 nucleotides matching TRBD1. This CDR3 is 12 amino acids long. Trimming took 5 bases from V and 7 from J; bases not matched to a gene: 3. Here the CDR3 reads CASSRTGSGYTF. The CDR3 DNA is TGTGCCAGCAGTCGGACAGGGTCTGGCTACACCTTC.

The chain carries TRBV6-2 or TRBV6-3 and TRBJ1-2; D unclear. V was clipped by 2 bases and J by 2 bases, with 12 bases between them. This CDR3 is 15 amino acids long. The germline CDR1 and CDR2 sequences are MNHEY and SVGEGT. Written as DNA, the CDR3 is TGTGCCAGCAGTTACACCGGGGTTCCCAACTATGGCTACACCTTC. This translates into CASSYTGVPNYGYTF.

This clone was counted between two and nine times. V is TRBV7-9 and J is TRBJ2-1, with D perhaps matching TRBD2 (5 bases). The CDR3 is 16 amino acids. Germline V gene sequence: CDR1 SEHNR, CDR2 FQNEAQ (reference sequence). The ends were cut back, 6 bases at V and 0 bases at J, with 15 bases in the middle. CDR3 in amino acids: CASSSISGSSYNEQFF. The CDR3 coding sequence is TGTGCCAGCAGTTCAATTAGTGGGAGCTCCTACAATGAGCAGTTCTTC.

The chain combines TRBV18 with TRBJ2-2; TRBD2 matches at 7 bases. The V gene end was trimmed by 0 bases and the J gene end by 0 bases; junction bases not matched to a gene: 4. The CDR3 is 17 amino acids. Germline V gene sequence: CDR1 KGHSH, CDR2 LQKENI. The CDR3 protein is CASSPPGGVPNTGELFF. CDR3 nucleotides: TGTGCCAGCTCACCACCGGGAGGGGTCCCGAACACCGGGGAGCTGTTTTTT.

The gene calls are TRBV11-2 and TRBJ1-1; 7 bases are shared with TRBD1. The CDR3 is 15 amino acids. The V gene end was trimmed by 3 bases and the J gene end by 1 base; junction bases not matched to a gene: 5. Looked up from germline, CDR1 is SGHAT and CDR2 is FQNNGV. CDR3 region: CASSFDRARNTEAFF. In DNA, the CDR3 is TGTGCCAGCAGCTTTGACAGGGCGAGGAACACTGAAGCTTTCTTT.